This record concerns one TCR beta chain sequence. This clone was counted only a few times. This receptor's antigen is unknown. The sample holds no much larger clone one base away, and base qualities are not on file. Naive and memory CD4+ T cells were separated from cryopreserved PBMCs through CD4 enrichment, which was followed by EasySep naive CD4+ T cell enrichment. Ficoll-Paque PLUS gradient centrifugation was used to isolate PBMCs from either whole blood or leukapheresis product. PBMCs were either cryopreserved at -140°C or used fresh in the expansion assay. The QIAamp Micro DNA Kit was used to extract genomic DNA from the CD4+ T cells. Including the terminal cysteine and phenylalanine, the CDR3 comprises 12 residues. Of all the DNA, just the CDR3 is kept, 36 bases in frame from base 1. From a lookup of the germline V gene (reference sequence), CDR1 and CDR2 are SEHNR and FQNEAQ. Trimming costs V 7 bases and J 3 bases, and their ends lie 9 bases apart.

These data come from a study of CD4 T cells in relation to SARS-CoV-2 and coronaviruses (dated by TCRdb to the early 2020s). With regard to the full study: Across all 12 patients in the convalescent cohort, the median age was 38.5 years, with a range of about 21 to 80 years. Samples from three pre-COVID donors and the naive versus memory experiments were sequenced with the Adaptive Biotechnologies TCR-sequencing kit; other data were Illumina-based. A different, Illumina-based TCR-beta assay was used to sequence expansion assays from other donors in the study. At the level of individual TCR clonotypes, the study measured memory CD4+ T cell crossreactivity between SARS-CoV-2 spike protein and common cold coronavirus spike proteins. Among the roughly twelve convalescent patients, 8 males and 4 females were included, and two of the subjects were Hispanic. Using patient-derived lymphoblastoid cell lines, the shared crossreactive spike epitopes were mapped to their HLA restriction. The research as a whole found: Compared with monoreactive clones, crossreactive clones had significantly weaker SARS-CoV-2-driven expansion, a result consistent with antigenic imprinting. Sequencing of naive versus memory cells indicated that the assay detects memory recall responses, not primary responses primed during culture. No donor contributed both pre-pandemic and post-infection samples, which limited tracing the source of pre-existing responses. In roughly two thirds of donors, memory CD4+ clonotypes turned up that crossrecognized SARS-CoV-2 and at least one common cold coronavirus spike. Because the crossreactivity analysis focused on spike protein, crossreactivity against other viral proteins was not assessed. Small numbers of patients and of tested TCRs limited the study.

Uncultured naive and memory CD4+ T cell DNA received deep-resolution immunoSEQ TCR-beta sequencing. As for how the authors treated the data: During preprocessing, nonproductive sequences were removed, as were CDR3s that did not start with C, did not end with F or W, or were shorter than 7 amino acids. Cultured and uncultured naive and memory CD4+ repertoires were searched for CDR3s previously identified as spike- and CEF-reactive. CDR3 homology was quantified as pairwise Levenshtein distance, calculated with the stringdist R package after three terminal residues were trimmed from each end. TCRdb took over this immuneACCESS table, retaining in-frame rearrangements with V and J assigned. Such tables are incomplete; in checked studies, under half of the missing clones stem from an unresolved V gene, and the remainder is unexplained. That table gives V, J and clone size, and the DNA gave D and trimming. The sample table lists some 35,000 clones, around 87% of them with a count of one. Roughly a tenth of the sample rests with the top ten.

This TCR came from an adult with COVID-19. The sample taken for sequencing was memory CD4+ T cells from PBMCs. Reading the label with the study, this specimen's cell subset or site is: memory (non-naive) CD4+ T cells. This receptor chain uses TRBV7-9 and TRBJ2-5; the D gene remains uncertain. The CDR3 reads as follows: CASNGMEETQYF. In nucleotide form, the sequence is TGTGCCAGCAATGGTATGGAAGAGACCCAGTACTTC.